The clone carrying this TCR beta chain was seen more than once but under ten times. Other DNA sequences from this sample encode an identical CDR3 as well. Germline-derived CDR1 and CDR2 are SGHTA and FQGNSA. CDR3 size: 14 residues. The ends were cut back, 2 bases at V and 2 bases at J, with 10 bases in the middle. The sample comes from a study of blood T cell repertoires in COVID-19. In the source study's methods: Amplified reference gene primers provided the basis for estimating nucleated cell counts. Sequenced by immunoSEQ multiplex PCR; TCRdb stores in-frame clones only, minus some. V and J calls and clone size are as listed in that table; D and trimming were resolved from the DNA. This sample carries 200,000 to 300,000 clones, over 80% of them seen once, and the ten largest clones take about 27%.

Sequencing used peripheral blood. The J gene is TRBJ2-7, the V gene TRBV7-2; D is undetermined. This receptor was identified in a man in his forties with acute or convalescent COVID-19. CDR3 loop: CASSLIAGTYEQYF. DNA of the CDR3: TGTGCCAGCAGCTTAATCGCAGGAACCTACGAGCAGTACTTC.